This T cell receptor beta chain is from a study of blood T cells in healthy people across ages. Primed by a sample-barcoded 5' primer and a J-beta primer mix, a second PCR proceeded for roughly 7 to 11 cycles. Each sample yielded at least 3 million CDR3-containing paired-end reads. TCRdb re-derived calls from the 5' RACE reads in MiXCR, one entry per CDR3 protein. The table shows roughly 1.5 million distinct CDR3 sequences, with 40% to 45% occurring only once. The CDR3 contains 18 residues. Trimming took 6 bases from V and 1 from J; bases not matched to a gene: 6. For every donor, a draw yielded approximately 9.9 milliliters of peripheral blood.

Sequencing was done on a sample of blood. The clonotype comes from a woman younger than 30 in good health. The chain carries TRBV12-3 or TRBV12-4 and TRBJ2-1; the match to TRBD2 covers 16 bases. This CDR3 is CASRPGTSGGDSYNEQFF. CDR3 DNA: TGTGCCAGCAGACCCGGGACTAGCGGGGGGGATTCCTACAATGAGCAGTTCTTC.